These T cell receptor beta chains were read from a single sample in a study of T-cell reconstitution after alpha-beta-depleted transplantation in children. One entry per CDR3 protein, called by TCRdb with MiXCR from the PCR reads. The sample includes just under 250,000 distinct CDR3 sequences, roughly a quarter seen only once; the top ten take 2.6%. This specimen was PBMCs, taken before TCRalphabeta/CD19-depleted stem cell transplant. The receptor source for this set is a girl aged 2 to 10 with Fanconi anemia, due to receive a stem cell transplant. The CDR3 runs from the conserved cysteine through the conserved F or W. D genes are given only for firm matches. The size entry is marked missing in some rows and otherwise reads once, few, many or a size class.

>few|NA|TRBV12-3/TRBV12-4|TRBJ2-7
CASTFKNEQYF
TGTGCCAGCACCTTTAAGAACGAGCAGTACTTC
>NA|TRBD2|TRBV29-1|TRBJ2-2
CSLRLAGGTGELFF
TGCAGCCTAAGACTAGCGGGAGGCACCGGGGAGCTGTTTTTT
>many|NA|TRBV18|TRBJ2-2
CASSPEFGGELFF
TGTGCCAGCTCACCAGAATTCGGCGGGGAGCTGTTTTTT
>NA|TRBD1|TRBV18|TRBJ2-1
CASSPRDRGGNEQFF
TGTGCCAGCTCACCGAGGGACAGGGGGGGAAATGAGCAGTTCTTC
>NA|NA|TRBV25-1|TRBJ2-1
CASSDSNGPDEQFF
TGTGCCAGCAGTGATTCGAACGGCCCGGATGAGCAGTTCTTC
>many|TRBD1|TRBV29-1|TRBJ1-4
CSVEDLQGGGKLFF
TGCAGCGTTGAAGACTTACAGGGGGGCGGAAAACTGTTTTTT
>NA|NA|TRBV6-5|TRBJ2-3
CASSLGPITDTQYF
TGTGCCAGCAGTTTGGGGCCGATCACAGATACGCAGTATTTT
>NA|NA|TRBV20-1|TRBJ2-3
CSVPTGYGHTDTQYF
TGCAGTGTCCCAACCGGGTACGGGCACACAGATACGCAGTATTTT
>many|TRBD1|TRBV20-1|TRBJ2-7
CSAIDPSGTGPYEQYF
TGCAGTGCTATAGACCCCTCCGGGACAGGGCCCTACGAGCAGTACTTC
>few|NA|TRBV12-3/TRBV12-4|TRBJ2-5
CASSLSRARETQYF
TGTGCCAGCAGTTTGAGCAGGGCGAGGGAGACCCAGTACTTC
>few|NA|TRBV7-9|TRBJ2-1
CASSQWARQVEDYNEQFF
TGTGCCAGCAGCCAGTGGGCAAGACAAGTTGAGGATTACAATGAGCAGTTCTTC
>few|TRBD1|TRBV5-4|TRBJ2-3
CASSLPGQGTDTQYF
TGTGCCAGCAGCCTGCCGGGACAGGGCACAGATACGCAGTATTTT
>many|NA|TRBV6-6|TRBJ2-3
CASSKTSTDTQYF
TGTGCCAGCAGTAAGACTAGCACAGATACGCAGTATTTT